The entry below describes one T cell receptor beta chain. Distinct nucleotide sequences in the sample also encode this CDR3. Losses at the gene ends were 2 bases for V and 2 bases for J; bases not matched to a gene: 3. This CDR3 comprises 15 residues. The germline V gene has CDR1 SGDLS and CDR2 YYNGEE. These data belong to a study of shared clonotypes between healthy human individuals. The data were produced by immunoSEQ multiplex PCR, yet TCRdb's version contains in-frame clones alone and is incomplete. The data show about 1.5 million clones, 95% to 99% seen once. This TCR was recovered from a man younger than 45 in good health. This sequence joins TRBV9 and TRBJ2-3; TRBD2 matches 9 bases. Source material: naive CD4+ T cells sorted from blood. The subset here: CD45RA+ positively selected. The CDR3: CASSVSGSSTDTQYF. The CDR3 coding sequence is TGTGCCAGCAGCGTTAGCGGGAGTTCCACAGATACGCAGTATTTT.